A few counts support the clone carrying this T cell receptor beta chain. Antigen unknown. These data come from a study of naive and memory T cell subsets. Study-level results: TCR counts from RNA may reflect activation-linked expression changes. Especially in CD8 cells, naive repertoires contained a few larger clonotypes, possibly CD45RA-re-expressing memory cells.

CD8 T cells were positively selected from what remained after CD4 positive selection. There are 15 residues in the CDR3. V was trimmed by 5 bases and J by 6 bases, leaving 19 bases between them. Germline CDR1 reads SGHAT; CDR2 reads FQNNGV. The beta constant-region primer was an equimolar mix of two oligonucleotides covering TRBC1 and TRBC2. Four rounds of PCR amplified the ligated cDNA using nested alpha and beta constant-region primers plus SP2. TCRdb itself ran the UMI-ligation and nested PCR reads through MiXCR, one entry per CDR3 protein. Altogether 120,000 to 150,000 distinct CDR3 sequences are present, around 15% being singletons, with the ten largest covering 0.14%.

The gene calls are TRBV11-2 and TRBJ1-1; D might be TRBD1 (5 bases). Input material: naive CD4+ T cells from blood. The source of this sequence is a human donor in good health. The CDR3 DNA reads as TGTGCCAGCAGCCGTTTGGGGCCCGCCATGGCTGAAGCTTTCTTT. This sequence encodes CASSRLGPAMAEAFF. Drawing the rest from reference TRBV11-2 and TRBJ1-1, the complete variable domain is EAGVAQSPRYKIIEKRQSVAFWCNPISGHATLYWYQQILGQGPKLLIQFQNNGVVDDSQLPKDRFSAERLKGVDSTLKIQPAKLEDSAVYLCASSRLGPAMAEAFFGQGTRLTVV.